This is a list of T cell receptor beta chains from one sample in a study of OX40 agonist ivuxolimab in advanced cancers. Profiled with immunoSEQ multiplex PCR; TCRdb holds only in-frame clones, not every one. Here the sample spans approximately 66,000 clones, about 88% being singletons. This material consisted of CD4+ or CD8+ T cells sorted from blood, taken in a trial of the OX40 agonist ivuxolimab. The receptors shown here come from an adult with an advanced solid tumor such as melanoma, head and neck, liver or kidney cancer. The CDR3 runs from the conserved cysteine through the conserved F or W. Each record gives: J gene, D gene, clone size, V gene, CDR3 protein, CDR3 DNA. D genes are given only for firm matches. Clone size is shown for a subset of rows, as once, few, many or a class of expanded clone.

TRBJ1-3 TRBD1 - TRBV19 CASSKGQGASTGNTIYF TGTGCCAGTAGCAAAGGACAGGGGGCGTCAACTGGAAACACCATATATTTT
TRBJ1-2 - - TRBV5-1 CASSSRLGYTF TGCGCCAGCAGCTCAAGGCTTGGCTACACCTTC
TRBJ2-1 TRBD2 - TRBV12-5 CASGLAPTSGYNEQFF TGTGCTAGTGGTTTGGCCCCGACTAGCGGGTACAATGAGCAGTTCTTC
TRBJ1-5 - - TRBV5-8 CASSSRGQGHQPQHF TGTGCCAGCAGCTCCCGGGGGCAGGGTCATCAGCCCCAGCATTTT
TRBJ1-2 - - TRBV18 CASSPPGLGF TGTGCCAGCTCACCACCTGGGCTTGGCTTC
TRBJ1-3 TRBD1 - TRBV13 CASSYDRGSGNTIYF TGTGCCAGCAGCTACGACAGGGGCTCTGGAAACACCATATATTTT
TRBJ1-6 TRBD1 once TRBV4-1 CASSRGQNNSPLHF TGCGCCAGCAGCCGGGGACAGAATAATTCACCCCTCCACTTT
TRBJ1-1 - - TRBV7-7 CASSLTVNTEAFF TGTGCCAGCAGCTTGACCGTGAACACTGAAGCTTTCTTT
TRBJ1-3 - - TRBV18 CASSPSLGSAAGNTIYF TGTGCCAGCTCACCGTCCCTGGGGAGCGCGGCGGGAAACACCATATATTTT
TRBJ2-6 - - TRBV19 CASRGGANVLTF TGTGCCAGTAGGGGAGGGGCCAACGTCCTGACTTTC
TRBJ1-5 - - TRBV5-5 CASSFDPGQGQPQHF TGTGCCAGCAGCTTTGACCCCGGACAAGGCCAGCCCCAGCATTTT
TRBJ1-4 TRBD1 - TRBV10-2 CASSESGTGLEKLFF TGCGCCAGCAGTGAGTCGGGGACAGGGCTTGAAAAACTGTTTTTT
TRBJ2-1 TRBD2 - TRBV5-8 CASSLVLLAGPYNEQFF TGTGCCAGCAGCTTGGTCTTACTAGCGGGGCCCTACAATGAGCAGTTCTTC
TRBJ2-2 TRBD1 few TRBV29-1 CSAQGELTNTGELFF TGCAGCGCCCAGGGGGAACTAACGAACACCGGGGAGCTGTTTTTT
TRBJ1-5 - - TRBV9 CASSVDGGEGQPQHF TGTGCCAGCAGCGTAGATGGAGGGGAGGGTCAGCCCCAGCATTTT
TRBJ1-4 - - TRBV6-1 CASSEHRAGGEKLFF TGTGCCAGCAGTGAGCACAGGGCGGGGGGTGAAAAACTGTTTTTT
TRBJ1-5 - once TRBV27 CASSLNRGNQPQHF TGTGCCAGCAGTCTCAACAGGGGCAATCAGCCCCAGCATTTT
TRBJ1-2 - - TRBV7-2 CASSLYERGYTF TGTGCCAGCAGCTTATATGAACGAGGCTACACCTTC
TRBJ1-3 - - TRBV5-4 CASSLGIDSGNTIYF TGTGCCAGCAGCTTGGGGATAGACTCTGGAAACACCATATATTTT
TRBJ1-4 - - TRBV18 CASSPTSLNEKLFF TGTGCCAGCTCACCAACCAGCCTGAATGAAAAACTGTTTTTT
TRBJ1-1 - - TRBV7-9 CASSLGGTSEAFF TGTGCCAGCAGCTTAGGGGGTACCAGTGAAGCTTTCTTT
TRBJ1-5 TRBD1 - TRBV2 CASSGDRGRHGQPQHF TGTGCCAGCAGTGGGGACAGGGGGCGACACGGGCAGCCCCAGCATTTT
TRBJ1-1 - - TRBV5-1 CASSLALERAFF TGCGCCAGCAGCTTGGCCTTAGAAAGGGCTTTCTTT
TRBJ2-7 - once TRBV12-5 CASGLQVGYEQYF TGTGCTAGTGGTCTACAGGTGGGGTACGAGCAGTACTTC
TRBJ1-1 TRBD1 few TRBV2 CASSWTGEAFF TGTGCCAGCAGTTGGACAGGTGAAGCTTTCTTT
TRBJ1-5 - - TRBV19 CASKTQGGNQPQHF TGTGCCAGTAAGACCCAGGGAGGCAATCAGCCCCAGCATTTT
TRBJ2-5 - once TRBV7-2 CASSLGGSLETQYF TGTGCCAGCAGCTTAGGTGGTAGCTTGGAGACCCAGTACTTC
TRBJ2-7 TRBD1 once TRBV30 CAWSVLHGRGYEQYF TGTGCCTGGAGTGTACTTCACGGCAGGGGGTACGAGCAGTACTTC
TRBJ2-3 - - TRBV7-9 CASSSWGEDGTDTQYF TGTGCCAGCAGCTCTTGGGGGGAGGATGGCACAGATACGCAGTATTTT
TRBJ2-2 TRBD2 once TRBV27 CASSHLGAGENTGELFF TGTGCCAGCAGCCACCTGGGAGCGGGGGAGAACACCGGGGAGCTGTTTTTT
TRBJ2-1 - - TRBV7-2 CASSLTRYEQFF TGTGCCAGCAGCTTAACACGTTATGAGCAGTTCTTC
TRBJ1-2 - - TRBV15 CATSRDSVGTRYGYTF TGTGCCACCAGCAGAGATTCGGTCGGGACTCGGTATGGCTACACCTTC
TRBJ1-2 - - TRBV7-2 CASSLARNSPNYGYTF TGTGCCAGCAGCTTAGCGCGAAACAGTCCCAACTATGGCTACACCTTC
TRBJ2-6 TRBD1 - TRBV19 CASSDRGSGANVLTF TGTGCCAGTAGTGACAGGGGCTCTGGGGCCAACGTCCTGACTTTC
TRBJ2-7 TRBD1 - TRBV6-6 CASSYSKDRASYEQYF TGTGCCAGCAGTTACTCGAAGGACAGGGCTTCCTACGAGCAGTACTTC
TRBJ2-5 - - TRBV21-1 CASSKAATSGGETQYF TGTGCCAGCAGCAAAGCAGCGACTAGCGGGGGGGAGACCCAGTACTTC
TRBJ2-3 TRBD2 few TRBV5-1 CASSLVAGATDTQYF TGCGCCAGCAGCTTGGTAGCGGGGGCAACAGATACGCAGTATTTT
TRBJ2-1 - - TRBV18 CASSPDPVGEQFF TGTGCCAGCTCACCTGACCCGGTGGGTGAGCAGTTCTTC
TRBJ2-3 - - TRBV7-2 CASSRRGPRTDTQYF TGTGCCAGCAGCCGTCGGGGGCCCCGCACAGATACGCAGTATTTT
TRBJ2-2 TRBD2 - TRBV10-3 CAISGSGLAATGELFF TGTGCCATCAGTGGTAGTGGACTAGCGGCCACCGGGGAGCTGTTTTTT
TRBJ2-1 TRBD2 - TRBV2 CASSRRGGWLFF TGTGCCAGCAGTAGGCGGGGGGGCTGGTTGTTCTTC
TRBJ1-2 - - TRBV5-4 CASSLDLLRDGLDGYTF TGTGCCAGCAGCCTCGACCTCCTCCGGGACGGCCTTGATGGCTACACCTTC
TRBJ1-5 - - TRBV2 CASRAWGNQPQHF TGTGCCAGCAGAGCCTGGGGGAATCAGCCCCAGCATTTT
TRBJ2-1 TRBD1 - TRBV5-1 CASSGGQGSYNEQFF TGCGCCAGCAGCGGAGGACAGGGGTCCTACAATGAGCAGTTCTTC
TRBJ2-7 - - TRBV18 CASSPRVVVEQYF TGTGCCAGCTCACCAAGGGTGGTGGTTGAGCAGTACTTC
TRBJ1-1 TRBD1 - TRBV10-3 CAISIGTGNTEAFF TGTGCCATCAGTATTGGGACAGGGAACACTGAAGCTTTCTTT
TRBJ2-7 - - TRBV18 CASSITGTHEQYF TGTGCCAGCTCAATCACAGGGACCCACGAGCAGTACTTC
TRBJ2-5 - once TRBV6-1 CASSQRGYVRETQYF TGTGCCAGCAGTCAACGGGGGTATGTAAGAGAGACCCAGTACTTC
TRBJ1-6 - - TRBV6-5 CASSSGYNSPLHF TGTGCCAGCAGCTCAGGGTATAATTCACCCCTCCACTTT
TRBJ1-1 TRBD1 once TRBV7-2 CASRYRGAAGTEAFF TGTGCCAGCAGATACAGGGGAGCTGCGGGCACTGAAGCTTTCTTT
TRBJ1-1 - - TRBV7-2 CASSLAGGMNTEAFF TGTGCCAGCAGCTTAGCAGGGGGAATGAACACTGAAGCTTTCTTT
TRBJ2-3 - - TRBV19 CASSSRTTATDTQYF TGTGCCAGTAGTTCCAGGACGACTGCCACAGATACGCAGTATTTT